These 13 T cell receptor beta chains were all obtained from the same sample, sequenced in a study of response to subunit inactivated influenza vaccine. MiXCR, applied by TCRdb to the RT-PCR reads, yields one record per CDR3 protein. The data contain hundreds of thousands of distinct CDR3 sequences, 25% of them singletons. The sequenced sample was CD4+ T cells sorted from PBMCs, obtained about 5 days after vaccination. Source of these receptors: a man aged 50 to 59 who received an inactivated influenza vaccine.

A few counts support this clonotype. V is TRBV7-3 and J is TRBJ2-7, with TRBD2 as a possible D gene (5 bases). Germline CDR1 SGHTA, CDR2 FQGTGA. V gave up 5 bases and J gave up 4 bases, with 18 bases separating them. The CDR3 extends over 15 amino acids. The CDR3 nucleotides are TGTGCCAGCAGCCCGGGCGGGTCCCTCTTGTACGAGCAGTACTTC. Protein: CASSPGGSLLYEQYF. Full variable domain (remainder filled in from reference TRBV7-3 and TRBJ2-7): GAGVSQTPSNKVTEKGKYVELRCDPISGHTALYWYRQSLGQGPEFLIYFQGTGAADDSGLPNDRFFAVRPEGSVSTLKIQRTERGDSAVYLCASSPGGSLLYEQYFGPGTRLTVT.

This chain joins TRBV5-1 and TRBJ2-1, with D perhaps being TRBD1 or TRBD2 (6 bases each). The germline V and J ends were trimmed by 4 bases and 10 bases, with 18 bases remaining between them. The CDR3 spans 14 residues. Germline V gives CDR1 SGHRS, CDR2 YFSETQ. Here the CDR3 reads CASSATGASIEQFF. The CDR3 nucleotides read TGCGCCAGCAGCGCAACGGGGGCGTCTATCGAGCAGTTCTTC.

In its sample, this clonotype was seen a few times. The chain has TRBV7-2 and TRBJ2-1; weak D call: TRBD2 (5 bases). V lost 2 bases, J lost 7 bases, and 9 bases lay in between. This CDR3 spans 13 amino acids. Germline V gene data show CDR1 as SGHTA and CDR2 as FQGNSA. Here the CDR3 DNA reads TGTGCCAGCAGCTTAATAAGGAGGAATGAGCAGTTCTTC. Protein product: CASSLIRRNEQFF.

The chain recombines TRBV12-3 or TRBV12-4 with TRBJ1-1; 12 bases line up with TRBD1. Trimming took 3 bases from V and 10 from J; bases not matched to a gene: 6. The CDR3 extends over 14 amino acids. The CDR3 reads CASSFLGQGARAFF. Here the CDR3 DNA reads TGTGCCAGCAGTTTTCTGGGACAGGGGGCTAGAGCTTTCTTT.

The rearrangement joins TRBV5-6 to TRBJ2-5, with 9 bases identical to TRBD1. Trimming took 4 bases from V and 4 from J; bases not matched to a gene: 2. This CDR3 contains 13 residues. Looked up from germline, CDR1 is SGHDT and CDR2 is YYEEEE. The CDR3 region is CASSRTGAETQYF. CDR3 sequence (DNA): TGTGCCAGCAGCCGGACAGGGGCAGAGACCCAGTACTTC.

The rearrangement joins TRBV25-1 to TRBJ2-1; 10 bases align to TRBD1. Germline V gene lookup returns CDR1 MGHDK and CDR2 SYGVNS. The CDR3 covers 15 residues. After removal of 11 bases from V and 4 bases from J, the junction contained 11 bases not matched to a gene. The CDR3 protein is CAVATTGGLYNEQFF. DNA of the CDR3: TGTGCCGTAGCTACGACAGGGGGCCTGTACAATGAGCAGTTCTTC.

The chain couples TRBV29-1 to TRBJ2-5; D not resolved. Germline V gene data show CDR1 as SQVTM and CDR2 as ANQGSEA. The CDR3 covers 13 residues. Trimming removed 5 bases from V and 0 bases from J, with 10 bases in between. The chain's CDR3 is CSVSVTHQETQYF. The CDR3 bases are TGCAGCGTTAGTGTGACTCACCAAGAGACCCAGTACTTC.

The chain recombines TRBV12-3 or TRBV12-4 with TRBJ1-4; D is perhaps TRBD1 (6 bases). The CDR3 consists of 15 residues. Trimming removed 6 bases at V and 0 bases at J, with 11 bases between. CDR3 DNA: TGTGCCAGCAGCTACGAGGGGGCAACTAATGAAAAACTGTTTTTT. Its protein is CASSYEGATNEKLFF.

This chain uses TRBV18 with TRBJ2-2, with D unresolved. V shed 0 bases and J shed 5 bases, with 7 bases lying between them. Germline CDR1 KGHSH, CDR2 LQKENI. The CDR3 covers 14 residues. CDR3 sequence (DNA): TGTGCCAGCTCACCACCGTGGGGAACCGGGGAGCTGTTTTTT. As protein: CASSPPWGTGELFF.

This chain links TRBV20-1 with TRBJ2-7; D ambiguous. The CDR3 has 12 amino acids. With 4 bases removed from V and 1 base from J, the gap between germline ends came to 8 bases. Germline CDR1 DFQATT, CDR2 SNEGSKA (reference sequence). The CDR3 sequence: CSATDPSYEQYF. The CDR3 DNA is TGCAGTGCTACCGACCCTTCCTACGAGCAGTACTTC.

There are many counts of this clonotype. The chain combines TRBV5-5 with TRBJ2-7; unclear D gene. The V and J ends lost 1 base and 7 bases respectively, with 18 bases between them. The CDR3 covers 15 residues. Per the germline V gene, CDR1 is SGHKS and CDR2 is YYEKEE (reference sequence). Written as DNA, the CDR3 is TGTGCCAGCAGCTTGCTACCAGACCTGACTCGAGAGCAGTACTTC. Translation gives CASSLLPDLTREQYF.

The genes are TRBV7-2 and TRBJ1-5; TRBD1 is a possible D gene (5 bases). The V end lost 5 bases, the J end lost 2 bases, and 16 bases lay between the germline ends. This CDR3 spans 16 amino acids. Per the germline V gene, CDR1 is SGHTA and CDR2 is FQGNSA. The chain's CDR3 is CASSRTGTAGNQPQHF. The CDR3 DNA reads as TGTGCCAGCAGCCGAACCGGGACGGCGGGCAATCAGCCCCAGCATTTT. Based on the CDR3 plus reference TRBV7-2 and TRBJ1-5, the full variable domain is GAGVSQSPSNKVTEKGKDVELRCDPISGHTALYWYRQSLGQGLEFLIYFQGNSAPDKSGLPSDRFSAERTGGSVSTLTIQRTQQEDSAVYLCASSRTGTAGNQPQHFGDGTRLSIL.

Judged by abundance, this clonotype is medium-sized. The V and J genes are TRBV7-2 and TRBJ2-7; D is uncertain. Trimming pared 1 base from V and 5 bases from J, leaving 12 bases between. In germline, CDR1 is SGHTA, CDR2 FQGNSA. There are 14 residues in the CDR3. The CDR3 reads CASSLVGVGNEQYF. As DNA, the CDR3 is TGTGCCAGCAGCTTAGTGGGTGTGGGGAACGAGCAGTACTTC.